The clone carrying this TCR beta chain has a single count. CDR3 length: 11 amino acids. Germline V gene lookup returns CDR1 SQVTM and CDR2 ANQGSEA. Deletions cut 6 bases from V and 7 bases from J, with 12 bases between. The source of the sample is a study of blood T cell repertoires in COVID-19. Study-level background: Both acute and convalescent COVID-19 samples were obtained from the United States, Italy and Spain. The cDNA or gDNA used as material had been derived from T cells, B-cell-depleted T cells, or PBMCs.

Clones were read by immunoSEQ multiplex PCR, and TCRdb kept only the in-frame ones, dropping some. The sample comprises 50,000 to 60,000 clones, 88% of which are singletons, and 8.5% rests with the top ten. This TCR came from a man in his 60s with active COVID-19. Source material: peripheral blood. The chain uses TRBV29-1 and TRBJ1-2; TRBD1 is a possible D gene (5 bases). CDR3 nucleotides: TGCAGCGTAGCCGGGACTGGTGGCTACACCTTC. Translated, it gives CSVAGTGGYTF.